These T cell receptor beta chains were read from a single sample in a study of shared clonotypes between healthy human individuals. TCRdb keeps only in-frame clones here, not all; method: immunoSEQ multiplex PCR. The table records millions of clones, 90% to 95% of them present only once. The sequenced sample was naive CD4+ T cells sorted from blood. These receptors were collected from a man younger than 30 in good health. CDR3s include the opening cysteine and the closing phenylalanine or tryptophan. Clone size, where shown, is once, few, many, or a class for clones that have expanded.

TRBV5-1	.	CASSLEVNEQFF
TRBV6-1	few	CASSEALGRNEQYF
TRBV10-3	.	CAISVYSTDTQYF
TRBV19	.	CASSIPLSNQPQHF
TRBV6-5	.	CASSYSGSSGNTIYF
TRBV5-1	.	CASSLRQGLQETQYF
TRBV7-2	once	CASRRDTGYGNQPQHF
TRBV5-1	.	CASSGGTGGQETQYF
TRBV7-2	.	CASSLARGTEAFF
TRBV7-2	once	CASSLAGVPSYNEQFF
TRBV19	.	CASSTPRGQGTNYGYTF
TRBV11-2	.	CASSLGAGRVQETQYF
TRBV18	.	CASSPPRLSSYNEQFF
TRBV18	.	CASSPQNRQGAGETQYF
TRBV15	once	CATRRTGLIMNTEAFF
TRBV6-5	.	CASISRANTEAFF
TRBV29-1	.	CSVLARVGTGELFF
TRBV6-5	.	CASSSSGGTHNEQFF
TRBV18	.	CASSPETSGPYEQYF
TRBV6-1	.	CASSEGGSNQPQHF
TRBV9	.	CASSPRTMNTGELFF
TRBV7-2	once	CASSSSEGGFRYTF
TRBV5-1	.	CASSLGEFNIQYF
TRBV30	.	CAWRPKRAGELFF